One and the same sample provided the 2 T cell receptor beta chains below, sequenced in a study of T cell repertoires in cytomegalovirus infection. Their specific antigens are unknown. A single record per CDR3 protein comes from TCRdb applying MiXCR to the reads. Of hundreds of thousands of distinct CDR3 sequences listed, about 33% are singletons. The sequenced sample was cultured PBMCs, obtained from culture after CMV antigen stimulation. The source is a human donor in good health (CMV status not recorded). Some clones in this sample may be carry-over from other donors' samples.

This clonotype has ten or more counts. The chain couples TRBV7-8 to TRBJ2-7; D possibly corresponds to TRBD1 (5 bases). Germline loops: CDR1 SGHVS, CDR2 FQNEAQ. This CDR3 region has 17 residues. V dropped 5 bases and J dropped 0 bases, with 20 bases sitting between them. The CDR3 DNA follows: TGTGCCAGCAGCGCGCCTGCGAGACAGCGAGACTCCTACGAGCAGTACTTC. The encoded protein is CASSAPARQRDSYEQYF.

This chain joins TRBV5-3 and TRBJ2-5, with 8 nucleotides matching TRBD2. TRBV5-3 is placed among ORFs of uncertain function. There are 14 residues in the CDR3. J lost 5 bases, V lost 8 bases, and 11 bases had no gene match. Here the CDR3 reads CASNGGGGLETQYF. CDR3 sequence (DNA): TGTGCCAGCAACGGAGGCGGGGGGCTCGAGACCCAGTACTTC.